Listed below are T cell receptor beta chains from one sample, sequenced in a study of cytomegalovirus exposure and HLA in healthy donors. Sequencing was performed with immunoSEQ multiplex PCR; in TCRdb, only in-frame clones are kept and a portion is missing. This sample carries 25,000 to 35,000 clones, roughly 60% of them seen once, and the ten largest clones take roughly 20%. Material: PBMCs. The origin of the receptors is a man in his fifties in good health and CMV-seropositive. Both conserved end residues are part of each CDR3. A D gene is named only where the DNA matches it firmly. Clone size appears in some rows only: once, few, many, or a class for an expanded clone.

TGTGCCTGGAGTTATGGGAGGGGCAATCAGCCCCAGCATTTT,CAWSYGRGNQPQHF,TRBV30,NA,NA,TRBJ1-5
TGTGCCAGCAGCGTAGAGGGGGGGCCCTACGAGCAGTACTTC,CASSVEGGPYEQYF,TRBV9,NA,NA,TRBJ2-7
TGTGCCAGCAGCTCCTTGAACGACAATCCTGAGACCCAGTACTTC,CASSSLNDNPETQYF,TRBV5-6,NA,NA,TRBJ2-5
TGTGCCAGCAGCCGGGGGACTTCACTTTACGAGCAGTACTTC,CASSRGTSLYEQYF,TRBV5-4,NA,NA,TRBJ2-7
TGTGCCAGCACCCAAAACAGGGTTAGAACCACTGAAGCTTTCTTT,CASTQNRVRTTEAFF,TRBV6-1,NA,NA,TRBJ1-1
TGTGCCAGCAGTGAATATCTGGCTAGCACAGATACGCAGTATTTT,CASSEYLASTDTQYF,TRBV25-1,NA,NA,TRBJ2-3
TGTGCCAGCAGCTTGGGACAGCAAGAGACCCAGTACTTC,CASSLGQQETQYF,TRBV7-8,TRBD1,few,TRBJ2-5
TGTGCCAGCAGCTTAGCTTCGGCGTCAGGGATATCACCCCTCCACTTT,CASSLASASGISPLHF,TRBV7-9,NA,NA,TRBJ1-6
TGTGCCAGCAGCCCGGACCCAGCGGTCTACGAGCAGTACTTC,CASSPDPAVYEQYF,TRBV4-2,NA,NA,TRBJ2-7
TGTGCCAGCACCCGCGGGGTCAGCGGTTACAATGAGCAGTTCTTC,CASTRGVSGYNEQFF,TRBV9,NA,few,TRBJ2-1
TGTGCCTACCTAAGCCCCTTAGGGCCGGACAGGGGGTACGAGCAGTACTTC,CAYLSPLGPDRGYEQYF,TRBV30,TRBD1,NA,TRBJ2-7
TGTGCCAGCAGTTTAACAGGGGGTACACCCCTCCACTTT,CASSLTGGTPLHF,TRBV28,TRBD1,NA,TRBJ1-6
TGTGCCAGCAGCAGGACTAGCGGACTCACAGATACGCAGTATTTT,CASSRTSGLTDTQYF,TRBV9,TRBD2,once,TRBJ2-3
TGTGCCAGCAGCTTGGGCAGGGGGCGGTACGAGCAGTACTTC,CASSLGRGRYEQYF,TRBV5-6,TRBD1,NA,TRBJ2-7